This T cell receptor beta chain was sequenced in a study of radiation and T cells in renal cell carcinoma. On the study more broadly: Nephrectomy followed 15 Gy stereotactic body radiation by 4 weeks. Findings and limits, study-wide: From baseline, blood top tumor clonotypes peaked at 2 weeks post-radiation.

V was cut by 3 bases and J by 5 bases, with 13 bases left in between. CDR3 size: 14 residues. From germline, CDR1 is LNHDA and CDR2 SQIVND (reference sequence). Assay used: immunoSEQ multiplex PCR; TCRdb lists only in-frame clones, some missing. Counted here are around 75,000 clones, about four fifths occurring once; the ten biggest clones make up 5.8%. On this clone itself: As yet, its antigen is unknown. Other DNA variants within this sample encode the same CDR3.

Time point indicated: blood 2 weeks post-SBRT. This sample's treatment: 15 Gy SBRT to primary tumor, nephrectomy 4 weeks later. After SBRT, blood was collected at 2 and 4 weeks, plus baseline. This renal cell carcinoma was of the clear cell type. The source is a man in his sixties with renal cell carcinoma. The rearrangement links TRBV19 to TRBJ1-1; a weak D match, TRBD1 (5 bases). The sample was blood, taken from a patient whose treatment included radiotherapy and nephrectomy. CDR3 in amino acids: CASSIRREGTEAFF. CDR3 in DNA: TGTGCCAGTAGTATCCGCAGGGAGGGGACTGAAGCTTTCTTT.